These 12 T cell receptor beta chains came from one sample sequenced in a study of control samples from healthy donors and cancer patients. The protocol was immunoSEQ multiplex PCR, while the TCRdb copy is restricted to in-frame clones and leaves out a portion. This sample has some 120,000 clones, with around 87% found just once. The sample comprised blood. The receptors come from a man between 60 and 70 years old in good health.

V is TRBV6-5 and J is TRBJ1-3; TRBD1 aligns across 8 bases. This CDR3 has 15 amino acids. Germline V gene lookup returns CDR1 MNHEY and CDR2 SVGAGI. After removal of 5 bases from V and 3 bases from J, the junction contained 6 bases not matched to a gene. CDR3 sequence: CASSLTTGVGNTIYF. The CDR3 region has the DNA TGTGCCAGCAGTCTGACGACAGGGGTTGGAAACACCATATATTTT.

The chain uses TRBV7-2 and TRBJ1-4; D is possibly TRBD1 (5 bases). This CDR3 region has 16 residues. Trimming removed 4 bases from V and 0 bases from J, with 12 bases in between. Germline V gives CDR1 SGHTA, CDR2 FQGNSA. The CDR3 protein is CASSSHGGATNEKLFF. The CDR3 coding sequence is TGTGCCAGCAGCTCACACGGAGGGGCAACTAATGAAAAACTGTTTTTT.

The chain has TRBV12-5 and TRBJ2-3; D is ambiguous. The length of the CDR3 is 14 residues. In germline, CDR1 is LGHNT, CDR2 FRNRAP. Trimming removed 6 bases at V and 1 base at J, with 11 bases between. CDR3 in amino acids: CASGASLGTDTQYF. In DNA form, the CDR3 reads TGTGCTAGTGGGGCCTCGTTGGGCACAGATACGCAGTATTTT.

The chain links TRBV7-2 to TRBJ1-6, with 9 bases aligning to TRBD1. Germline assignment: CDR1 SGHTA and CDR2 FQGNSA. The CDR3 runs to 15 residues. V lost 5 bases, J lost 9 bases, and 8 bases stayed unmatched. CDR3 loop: CASSPQGQGASPLHF. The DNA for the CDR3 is TGTGCCAGCAGCCCCCAGGGACAGGGTGCTTCACCCCTCCACTTT.

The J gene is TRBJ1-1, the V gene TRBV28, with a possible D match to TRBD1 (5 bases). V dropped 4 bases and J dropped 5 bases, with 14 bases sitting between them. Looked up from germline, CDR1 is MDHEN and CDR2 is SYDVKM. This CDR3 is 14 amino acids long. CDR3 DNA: TGTGCCAGCAGTTCCGGCGGGGGAGGGACTGAAGCTTTCTTT. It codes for CASSSGGGGTEAFF.

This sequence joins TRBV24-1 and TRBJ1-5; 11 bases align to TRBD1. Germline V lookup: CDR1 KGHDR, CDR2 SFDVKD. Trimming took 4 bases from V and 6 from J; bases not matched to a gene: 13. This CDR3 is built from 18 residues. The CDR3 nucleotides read TGTGCCACCAGTGAACGCGACCGGACAGGGGGCATTGGTCAGCCCCAGCATTTT. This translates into CATSERDRTGGIGQPQHF.

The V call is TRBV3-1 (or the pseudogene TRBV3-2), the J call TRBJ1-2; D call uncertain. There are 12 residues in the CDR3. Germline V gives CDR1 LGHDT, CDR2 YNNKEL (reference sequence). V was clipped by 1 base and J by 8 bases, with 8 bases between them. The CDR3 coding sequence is TGTGCCAGCAGCCAAGGATTGGGGGGCTACACCTTC. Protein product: CASSQGLGGYTF.

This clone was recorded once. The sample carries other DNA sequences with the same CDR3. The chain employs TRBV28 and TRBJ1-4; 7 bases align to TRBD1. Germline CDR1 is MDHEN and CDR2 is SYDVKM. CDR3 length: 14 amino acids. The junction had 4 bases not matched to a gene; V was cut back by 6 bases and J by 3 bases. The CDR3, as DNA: TGTGCCAGCAGCCGGGGACAGTCTAATGAAAAACTGTTTTTT. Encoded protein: CASSRGQSNEKLFF. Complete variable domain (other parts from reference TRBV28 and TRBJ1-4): DVKVTQSSRYLVKRTGEKVFLECVQDMDHENMFWYRQDPGLGLRLIYFSYDVKMKEKGDIPEGYSVSREKKERFSLILESASTNQTSMYLCASSRGQSNEKLFFGSGTQLSVL.

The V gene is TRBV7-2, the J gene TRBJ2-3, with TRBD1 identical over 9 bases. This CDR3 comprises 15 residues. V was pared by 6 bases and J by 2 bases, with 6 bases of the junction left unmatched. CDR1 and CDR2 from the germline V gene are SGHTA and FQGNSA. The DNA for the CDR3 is TGTGCCAGCAGACCTACAGGGGGCTACACAGATACGCAGTATTTT. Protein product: CASRPTGGYTDTQYF.

The CDR3 sequence: CASSYGLSSYEQYF. The CDR3 DNA reads as TGTGCCAGCAGTTACGGGCTTAGCTCCTACGAGCAGTACTTC. J is TRBJ2-7 and V is TRBV6-2 or TRBV6-3; no clear D. Germline V lookup: CDR1 MNHEY, CDR2 SVGEGT. Trimming left V 2 bases short and J 0 bases short, with 8 bases between. This CDR3 has 14 residues.

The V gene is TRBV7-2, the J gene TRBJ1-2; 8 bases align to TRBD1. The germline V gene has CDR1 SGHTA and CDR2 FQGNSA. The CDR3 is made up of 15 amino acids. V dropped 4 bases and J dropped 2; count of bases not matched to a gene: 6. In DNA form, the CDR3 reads TGTGCCAGCAGCTATTACGGGGACAGGAACTATGGCTACACCTTC. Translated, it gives CASSYYGDRNYGYTF.

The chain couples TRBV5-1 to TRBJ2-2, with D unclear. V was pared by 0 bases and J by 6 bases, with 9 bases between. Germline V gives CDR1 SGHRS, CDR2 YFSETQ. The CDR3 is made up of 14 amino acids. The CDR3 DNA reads TGCGCCAGCAGCTTGGTTCCGGGCTCCGGGGAGCTGTTTTTT. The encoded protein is CASSLVPGSGELFF.